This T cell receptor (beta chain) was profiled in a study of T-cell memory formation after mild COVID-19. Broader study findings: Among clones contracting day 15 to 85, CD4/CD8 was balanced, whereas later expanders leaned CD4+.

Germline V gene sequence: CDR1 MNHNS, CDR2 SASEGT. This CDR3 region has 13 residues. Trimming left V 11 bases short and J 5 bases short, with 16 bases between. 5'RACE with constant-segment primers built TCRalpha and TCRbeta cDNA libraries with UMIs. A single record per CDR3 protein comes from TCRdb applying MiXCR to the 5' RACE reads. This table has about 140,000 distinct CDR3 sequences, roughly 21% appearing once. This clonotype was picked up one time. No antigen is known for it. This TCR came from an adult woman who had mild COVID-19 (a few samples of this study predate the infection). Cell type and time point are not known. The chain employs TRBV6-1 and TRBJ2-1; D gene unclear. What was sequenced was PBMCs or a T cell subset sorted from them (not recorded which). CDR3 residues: CACIGEGNNEQFF. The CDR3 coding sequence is TGTGCCTGTATAGGCGAAGGGAACAATGAGCAGTTCTTC.